This T cell receptor (beta chain) was sequenced during a study of CD4 T cells in relation to SARS-CoV-2 and coronaviruses. Study at large: Patient ages ranged from 21 to 72, median 38. A couple of subjects were Hispanic; patients were 8 males and a handful of females. Study-level results: Roughly 65% of donors had memory CD4+ clonotypes crossrecognizing SARS-CoV-2 and common cold coronavirus spike.

Assay: immunoSEQ multiplex PCR; the TCRdb copy retains only in-frame clones and omits some. This sample has roughly 38,000 clones, with approximately 80% found just once. To note about this clone: Its antigen is as yet unknown.

Sequencing input: naive CD4+ T cells from PBMCs, cultured in vitro. Subset meaning: naive CD4+ T cells isolated by negative enrichment. The TCR was taken from an adult with COVID-19.

The CDR3 nucleotides are TGTGCCAGCAGCCAAGACAGTTACTACGAGCAGTACTTC. Encoded protein: CASSQDSYYEQYF. V usage is TRBV11-2 and J usage is TRBJ2-7; weak D call: TRBD1 (5 bases). Trimming left V 5 bases short and J 3 bases short, with 11 bases between. This CDR3 is built from 13 residues. Germline V gives CDR1 SGHAT, CDR2 FQNNGV.